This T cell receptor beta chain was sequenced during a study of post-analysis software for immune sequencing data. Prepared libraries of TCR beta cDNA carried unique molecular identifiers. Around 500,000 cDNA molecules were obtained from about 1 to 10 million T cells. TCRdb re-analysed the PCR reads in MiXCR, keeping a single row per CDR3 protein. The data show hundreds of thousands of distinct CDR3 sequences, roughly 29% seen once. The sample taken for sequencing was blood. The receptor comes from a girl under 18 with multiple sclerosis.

The CDR3 loop reads CASSLRPATSADTQYF. CDR3 DNA: TGTGCCAGCAGTCTAAGACCCGCGACTAGCGCAGATACGCAGTATTTT. V is TRBV28 and J is TRBJ2-3; TRBD2 matches at 8 bases. Looked up from germline, CDR1 is MDHEN and CDR2 is SYDVKM. The J segment lost 4 bases and the V segment lost 5 bases, leaving 11 bases of the junction unmatched. This CDR3 contains 16 residues.